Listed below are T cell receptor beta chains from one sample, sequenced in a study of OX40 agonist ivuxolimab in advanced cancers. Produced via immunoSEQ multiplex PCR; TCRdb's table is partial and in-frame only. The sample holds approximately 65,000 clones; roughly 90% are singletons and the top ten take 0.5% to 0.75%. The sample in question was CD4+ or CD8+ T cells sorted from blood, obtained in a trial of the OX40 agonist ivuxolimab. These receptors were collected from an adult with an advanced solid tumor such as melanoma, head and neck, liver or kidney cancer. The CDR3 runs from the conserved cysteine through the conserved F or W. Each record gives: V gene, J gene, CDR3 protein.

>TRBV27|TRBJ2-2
CASSAYDSANTGELFF
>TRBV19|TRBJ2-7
CASSMGSGSFHEQYF
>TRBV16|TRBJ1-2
CASSHWTYGYTF
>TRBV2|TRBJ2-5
CASTEETQYF
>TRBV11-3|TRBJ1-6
CASTLRTGDSPLHF
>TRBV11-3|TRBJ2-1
CASSFQGQAYTRFF
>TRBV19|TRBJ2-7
CASRRGQGAYEQYF
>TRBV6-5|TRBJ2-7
CASSSTGGVREQYF
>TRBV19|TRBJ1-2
CASRPMAGAGYYGYTF
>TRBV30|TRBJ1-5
CAWGMTFGVSPQHF